This T cell receptor beta chain was sequenced for a study of cytomegalovirus exposure and HLA in healthy donors. In the study overall: About 79 million unique TCRs from HLA-typed donors were held in an early data release.

CDR1 and CDR2 (germline): MNHNY, SVGAGI (reference sequence). This CDR3 comprises 15 residues. V lost 6 bases to trimming and J lost 2 bases; unmatched junction nucleotides: 7. PCR amplification relied on 60 Vbeta primers (plus 13 Jbeta primers). Sequenced by immunoSEQ multiplex PCR; TCRdb stores in-frame clones only, minus some. This table has fewer than 150,000 clones, less than 85% appearing once. Study-wide results and limits: In a later analysis, at a false discovery rate of 0.05, 15,000 to 20,000 TCR beta sequences were associated with HLA alleles. Among the CMV-associated chains, a few were confirmed in vitro as specific for CMV antigens.

Concerning this clone: Its cognate antigen is unknown.

The sequencing sample was made of PBMCs. The chain recombines TRBV6-6 with TRBJ1-5; 7 bases fit TRBD1. The TCR originated in a middle-aged man in good health and CMV-seropositive. The CDR3, as DNA: TGTGCCAGCAGGTCGTCTACAGGGGGCAATCAGCCCCAGCATTTT. Residues: CASRSSTGGNQPQHF.